This T cell receptor beta chain was captured by sequencing in a study of T cells in narcolepsy. Here immunoSEQ multiplex PCR was the method, and the copy in TCRdb shows in-frame clones only, minus some. This table has tens of thousands of clones, 75% to 85% appearing once. V lost 5 bases, J lost 4 bases, and 14 bases lay in between. This CDR3 has 15 amino acids. CDR1 is LNHDA and CDR2 is SQIVND in the germline V gene (reference sequence). Findings of the study overall: Some memory CD4+ repertoires had no autoreactive clone sequences. Comparing one patient's CSF and blood CD4+ clonotypes highlighted HCRT- and TRIB2-specific autoreactive clonotypes.

Comments on this clone: No antigen is known for it.

This chain connects TRBV19 to TRBJ2-2; D possibly uses TRBD1 or TRBD2 (5 bases each). The origin of this receptor is a human donor with narcolepsy. Material: CD45RA- memory CD4+ T cells from PBMCs. The CDR3 is CASSFVAGTTGELFF. CDR3 bases: TGTGCCAGTAGTTTCGTAGCAGGGACCACCGGGGAGCTGTTTTTT.